This entry describes one TCR beta chain. Germline lookup yields CDR1 SNHLY and CDR2 FYNNEI. The CDR3 totals 14 residues. Trimming at V came to 6 bases and at J to 8 bases, leaving 8 bases not matched to a gene. This specimen comes from a study of blood T cell repertoires in COVID-19. Turning to the study itself: COVID-19 samples from acute and convalescent phases originated in the United States, Italy and Spain. The analysed material was cDNA or gDNA that came from T cells, B-cell-depleted T cells, or PBMCs.

Per the authors' pipeline: Reference gene primer amplification gave nucleated cell count estimates. The method was immunoSEQ multiplex PCR; TCRdb's version includes in-frame clones alone and lacks a portion of them. That table furnishes V, J and clone size, whereas the DNA furnished D and trimming. The profile shows approximately 88,000 clones, about 76% of them singletons. The chain combines TRBV2 with TRBJ1-4; 8 bases are a match to TRBD1. The receptor comes from an elderly woman with active or convalescent COVID-19. Material: peripheral blood. CDR3 nucleotide sequence: TGTGCCAGCAGGGGGACAGGACGACTAGAAAAACTGTTTTTT. Residues: CASRGTGRLEKLFF.